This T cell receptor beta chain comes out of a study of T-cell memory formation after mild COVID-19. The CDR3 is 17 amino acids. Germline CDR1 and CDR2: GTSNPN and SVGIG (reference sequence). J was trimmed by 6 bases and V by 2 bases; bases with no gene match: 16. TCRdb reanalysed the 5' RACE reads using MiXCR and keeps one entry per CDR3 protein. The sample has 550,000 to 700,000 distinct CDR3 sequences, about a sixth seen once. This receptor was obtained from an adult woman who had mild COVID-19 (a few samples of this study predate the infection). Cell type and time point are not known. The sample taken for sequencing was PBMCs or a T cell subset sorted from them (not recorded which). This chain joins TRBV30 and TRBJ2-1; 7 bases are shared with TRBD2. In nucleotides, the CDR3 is TGTGCCTGGAGTTCCCGCTTGGGGACTATTAAGAGCAATGAGCAGTTCTTC. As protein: CAWSSRLGTIKSNEQFF.